The subject of this entry is one T cell receptor (beta chain). In germline, CDR1 is SSHAT, CDR2 FNYEAQ (reference sequence). Deletions cut 8 bases from V and 4 bases from J, with 11 bases between. The CDR3 length is 12 residues. The record originates from a study of blood T cell repertoires in COVID-19. Study in general: There were acute and convalescent COVID-19 samples, and they came from the United States, Italy and Spain. PBMCs, B-cell-depleted T cells, or T cells were the source of the cDNA or gDNA that made up the material.

In the authors' methods: Amplification with reference gene primers provided the estimates of nucleated cell counts. TCRdb's copy holds only in-frame clones and misses some; the assay was immunoSEQ multiplex PCR. From that table come the V and J calls and clone size; the DNA was used to work out D and trimming. The sample lists about 330,000 clones; around 83% were seen once. What was sequenced was peripheral blood. This chain uses TRBV7-7 with TRBJ2-5; D possibly corresponds to TRBD1 (5 bases). This clonotype was obtained from a woman between 45 and 65 years old with acute or convalescent COVID-19. The CDR3 nucleotides read TGTGCCAGCCCAACAGGTGGAGAGACCCAGTACTTC. It codes for CASPTGGETQYF.